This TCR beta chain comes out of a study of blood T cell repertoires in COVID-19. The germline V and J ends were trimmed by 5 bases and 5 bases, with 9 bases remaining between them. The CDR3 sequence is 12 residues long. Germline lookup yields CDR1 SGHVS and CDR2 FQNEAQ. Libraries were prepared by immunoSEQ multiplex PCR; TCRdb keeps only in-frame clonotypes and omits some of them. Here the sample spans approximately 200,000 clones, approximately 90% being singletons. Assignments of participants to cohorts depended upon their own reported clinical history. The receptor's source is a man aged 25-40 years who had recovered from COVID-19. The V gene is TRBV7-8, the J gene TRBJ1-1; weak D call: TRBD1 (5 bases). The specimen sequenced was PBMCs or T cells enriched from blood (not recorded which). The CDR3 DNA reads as TGTGCCAGCAGCCAGGGAGGTACTGAAGCTTTCTTT. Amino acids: CASSQGGTEAFF.